The 20 T cell receptor beta chains in this list originate from one sample, sequenced in a study of T-cell reconstitution after alpha-beta-depleted transplantation in children. Preparation of the TCRbeta library involved a method that used unique molecular identifiers. TCRdb reprocessed the PCR reads with MiXCR, giving one entry per CDR3 protein. The profile shows 120,000 or so distinct CDR3 sequences, 9% to 12% of them singletons. Sequencing was performed on PBMCs from the stem cell graft donor, taken from the stem cell graft. Receptor source: a human donor who donated a stem cell graft to a child with acute lymphoblastic leukemia.

This clonotype was counted at least ten times. This CDR3 reads CATSDSGTGESETQYF. CDR3 coding DNA: TGTGCCACCAGTGATTCCGGGACAGGGGAGTCAGAGACCCAGTACTTC. This chain uses TRBV24-1 with TRBJ2-5; 10 bases fit TRBD1. The CDR3 is 16 residues long. Germline lookup yields CDR1 KGHDR and CDR2 SFDVKD. V gave up 2 bases and J gave up 4 bases; unmatched junction bases: 6.

This clonotype has at least ten counts. The rearrangement joins TRBV20-1 to TRBJ2-1; 9 bases fit TRBD2. Germline-derived CDR1 and CDR2 are DFQATT and SNEGSKA (reference sequence). Germline trimming cut 0 bases from V and 2 bases from J; bases unmatched to any gene: 8. CDR3 length: 17 residues. Here the CDR3 DNA reads TGCAGTGCTAGAGATATACTAGCGGGCATGGCCTACAATGAGCAGTTCTTC. Protein sequence: CSARDILAGMAYNEQFF.

This clonotype was counted ten times or more. The gene calls are TRBV12-3 or TRBV12-4 and TRBJ2-7; D unresolved. The CDR3 has 12 amino acids. Trimming cost V 6 bases and J 4 bases, with 10 bases left between them. CDR3 sequence reads: CASSLTPYEQYF. The CDR3 region has the DNA TGTGCCAGCAGCCTTACTCCTTACGAGCAGTACTTC.

In its sample, this clonotype was seen many times. The rearrangement uses TRBV9 and TRBJ1-2; no clear D gene. The CDR3 covers 13 residues. CDR1 and CDR2 from the germline V gene are SGDLS and YYNGEE. V shed 3 bases and J shed 3 bases, with 9 bases lying between them. The DNA for the CDR3 is TGTGCCAGCAGCGCCCGGAGGGACTATGGCTACACCTTC. Translation: CASSARRDYGYTF. Variable domain in full (rest from reference TRBV9 and TRBJ1-2): DSGVTQTPKHLITATGQRVTLRCSPRSGDLSVYWYQQSLDQGLQFLIQYYNGEERAKGNILERFSAQQFPDLHSELNLSSLELGDSALYFCASSARRDYGYTFGSGTRLTVV.

Concerning this clonotype itself: One end of the junction fails to match germline, which may point to a read error. This chain joins TRBV5-1 and TRBJ1-2, with D hard to call. Germline loops: CDR1 SGHRS, CDR2 YFSETQ. This CDR3 has 12 amino acids. The CDR3 sequence: CASSLEGYGHTF. The CDR3 DNA reads as TGCGCCAGCAGCTTGGAAGGGTATGGCCACACCTTC.

The chain carries TRBV4-1 and TRBJ2-7; the D gene is possibly TRBD2 (6 bases). The CDR3 is 15 amino acids. The V end lost 3 bases, the J end lost 2 bases, and 14 bases lay between the germline ends. Germline V gene sequence: CDR1 MGHRA, CDR2 YSYEKL. CDR3 region: CASSQTSIGPYEQYF. DNA of the CDR3: TGCGCCAGCAGCCAGACTAGTATCGGTCCCTACGAGCAGTACTTC.

This clonotype was picked up many times. CDR3 loop: CSARDGYNSPLHF. Written as DNA, the CDR3 is TGCAGTGCTAGAGACGGTTATAATTCACCCCTCCACTTT. The chain couples TRBV20-1 to TRBJ1-6, with unresolved D. The ends were cut back, 0 bases at V and 4 bases at J, with 4 bases in the middle. Germline CDR1 reads DFQATT; CDR2 reads SNEGSKA (reference sequence). CDR3 length: 13 residues.

This clonotype was seen ten or more times. The chain recombines TRBV5-1 with TRBJ1-6, with a possible D match to TRBD1 (5 bases). The CDR3 consists of 15 residues. Germline-derived CDR1 and CDR2 are SGHRS and YFSETQ. With 2 bases removed from V and 10 bases from J, the gap between germline ends came to 16 bases. The CDR3 loop reads CASSLDGQGGSPLHF. For the CDR3, the DNA is TGCGCCAGCAGCTTAGATGGGCAGGGAGGGTCACCCCTCCACTTT. Full variable domain (outside the CDR3, taken from reference TRBV5-1 and TRBJ1-6): KAGVTQTPRYLIKTRGQQVTLSCSPISGHRSVSWYQQTPGQGLQFLFEYFSETQRNKGNFPGRFSGRQFSNSRSEMNVSTLELGDSALYLCASSLDGQGGSPLHFGNGTRLTVT.

In the case of this clonotype: A clone one base away is much larger, so this may be a read error. The chain recombines TRBV11-2 with TRBJ1-1; maybe TRBD1 (5 bases). The CDR3 has 11 residues. CDR1 and CDR2 (germline): SGHAT, FQNNGV. The DNA for the CDR3 is TGTTCCAGTTGGGGGGTCACTGAAGCTTTCTTT. Protein sequence: CSSWGVTEAFF.

This clonotype appeared many times. The rearrangement joins TRBV5-1 to TRBJ1-1; the D is unclear. The CDR3 loop spans 13 amino acids. The germline CDR1 and CDR2 sequences are SGHRS and YFSETQ. Trimming took off 2 bases at V and 8 bases at J, with 13 bases between the two ends. CDR3 coding DNA: TGCGCCAGCAGCTTCGACAACCATTGGGAAGCTTTCTTT. Translated: CASSFDNHWEAFF.

Regarding this clonotype: A single base separates this from a much larger clone, so it may be a read error. CDR3 DNA sequence: TGTGCCAGCAGCTCAGCGAGGGGCACTGAAGCTTTCTTT. Its protein is CASSSARGTEAFF. The chain recombines TRBV7-9 with TRBJ1-1; perhaps TRBD1 as D (5 bases). There are 13 residues in the CDR3. The V end lost 4 bases, the J end lost 4 bases, and 10 bases lay between the germline ends. Per the germline V gene, CDR1 is SEHNR and CDR2 is FQNEAQ (reference sequence).

This clonotype appeared many times. This sequence joins TRBV20-1 and TRBJ1-5; 8 nucleotides match TRBD1. Germline V lookup: CDR1 DFQATT, CDR2 SNEGSKA (reference sequence). The ends lost 6 bases at V and 4 bases at J; junction bases unmatched: 8. The CDR3 is made up of 14 amino acids. The CDR3 sequence is CSAQDRGANQPQHF. The CDR3 DNA reads TGCAGTGCCCAAGACAGGGGAGCAAATCAGCCCCAGCATTTT.

The sample holds one count of this clonotype. The CDR3 protein is CASSQGLTDTQYF. CDR3 sequence (DNA): TGCGCCAGCAGCCAAGGCTTAACCGATACGCAGTATTTT. The rearrangement uses TRBV4-3 and TRBJ2-3; D is unresolved. Trimming pared 1 base from V and 6 bases from J, leaving 8 bases between. The CDR3 has 13 residues. CDR1 and CDR2 from the germline V gene are LGHNA and YSLEER.

Many counts were recorded for this clonotype. The chain recombines TRBV7-3 with TRBJ1-1, with D tentatively TRBD1 (5 bases). The length of the CDR3 is 14 residues. CDR1 and CDR2 from the germline V gene are SGHTA and FQGTGA. The V and J ends lost 5 bases and 4 bases respectively, with 14 bases between them. CDR3 bases: TGTGCCAGCAGCCTTAAGATCGGGGGCACTGAAGCTTTCTTT. It encodes CASSLKIGGTEAFF. Complete variable domain (other parts from reference TRBV7-3 and TRBJ1-1): GAGVSQTPSNKVTEKGKYVELRCDPISGHTALYWYRQSLGQGPEFLIYFQGTGAADDSGLPNDRFFAVRPEGSVSTLKIQRTERGDSAVYLCASSLKIGGTEAFFGQGTRLTVV.

This clonotype was counted many times. V usage is TRBV20-1 and J usage is TRBJ2-2; the match to TRBD2 covers 7 bases. The length of the CDR3 is 15 residues. J lost 3 bases, V lost 0 bases, and 4 bases had no gene match. Germline CDR1 is DFQATT and CDR2 is SNEGSKA (reference sequence). CDR3 loop: CSARERERDTGELFF. For the CDR3, the DNA is TGCAGTGCTAGAGAGCGGGAGCGGGACACCGGGGAGCTGTTTTTT.

In this sample, this clonotype turned up many times. This chain uses TRBV29-1 with TRBJ2-1; 11 bases line up with TRBD1. Germline loops: CDR1 SQVTM, CDR2 ANQGSEA. V lost 6 bases and J lost 3; bases outside the gene matches: 1. The CDR3 spans 13 residues. CDR3 in DNA: TGCAGCGTGGGACAGGGGGACTACAATGAGCAGTTCTTC. This sequence encodes CSVGQGDYNEQFF.

This clonotype was observed at least ten times. This rearrangement joins TRBV4-3 to TRBJ2-1; D is ambiguous. The CDR3 is 15 amino acids. Germline assignment: CDR1 LGHNA and CDR2 YSLEER. Trimming stripped 0 bases from V and 2 bases from J, with 8 bases between. CDR3 nucleotides: TGCGCCAGCAGCCAAGATTCAGGTACCTACAATGAGCAGTTCTTC. This translates into CASSQDSGTYNEQFF.

This clonotype was detected ten times or more. V usage is TRBV3-1 and J usage is TRBJ2-5; either TRBD1 or TRBD2 may fit D (6 bases each). CDR3 length: 14 residues. From germline, CDR1 is LGHDT and CDR2 YNNKEL (reference sequence). Trimming shortened V by 4 bases and J by 9 bases, and 18 bases separated the two germline ends. The CDR3 DNA follows: TGTGCCAGCAGCCTGAGGGGGGCGCCGGAAGCCCAGTACTTC. This sequence encodes CASSLRGAPEAQYF.

This clonotype has a count of ten or more. The chain has TRBV29-1 and TRBJ2-5; 7 nucleotides line up with TRBD1. Germline loops: CDR1 SQVTM, CDR2 ANQGSEA. The J segment lost 2 bases and the V segment lost 8 bases, leaving 8 bases of the junction unmatched. CDR3 length equals 13 residues. Written as DNA, the CDR3 is TGCAGCACCCTACAGGGGCCTCAAGAGACCCAGTACTTC. Translating it yields CSTLQGPQETQYF.

There are many counts of this clonotype. The CDR3 coding sequence is TGTGCCAGCAGCTCACGGAGGCCTAGCAACCAAGAGACCCAGTACTTC. Protein: CASSSRRPSNQETQYF. This chain joins TRBV7-8 and TRBJ2-5, with a possible D match to TRBD2 (5 bases). Trimming left V 4 bases short and J 0 bases short, with 15 bases between. Germline V gene data show CDR1 as SGHVS and CDR2 as FQNEAQ. The CDR3 totals 16 residues.